What follows are 18 T cell receptor beta chains derived from one specimen sequenced in a study of blood T cell repertoires in COVID-19. Method: immunoSEQ multiplex PCR; TCRdb's copy keeps in-frame clones and lacks some. The sample yields about 150,000 clones, about nine tenths seen once. Material: peripheral blood. The receptor source for this set is a woman aged 60 to 75 with active or convalescent COVID-19.

The gene calls are TRBV7-2 and TRBJ2-3; 8 positions agree with TRBD2. Germline V gene sequence: CDR1 SGHTA, CDR2 FQGNSA. CDR3 length: 13 residues. J lost 0 bases, V lost 11 bases, and 4 bases had no gene match. CDR3 DNA: TGTGCCTTCGGGGGGGGGAGCACAGATACGCAGTATTTT. Translation: CAFGGGSTDTQYF. The full variable domain, completed using reference TRBV7-2 and TRBJ2-3, is GAGVSQSPSNKVTEKGKDVELRCDPISGHTALYWYRQSLGQGLEFLIYFQGNSAPDKSGLPSDRFSAERTGGSVSTLTIQRTQQEDSAVYLCAFGGGSTDTQYFGPGTRLTVL.

The chain combines TRBV7-9 with TRBJ1-4; TRBD1 aligns across 7 bases. The J segment lost 5 bases and the V segment lost 1 base, leaving 4 bases of the junction unmatched. The CDR3 is 15 residues long. CDR1 and CDR2 (germline): SEHNR, FQNEAQ (reference sequence). CDR3 DNA: TGTGCCAGCAGCTTAGGAGACAGGGTGAATGAAAAACTGTTTTTT. This codes for CASSLGDRVNEKLFF. Together with reference TRBV7-9 and TRBJ1-4, the CDR3 gives the full variable domain: DTGVSQNPRHKITKRGQNVTFRCDPISEHNRLYWYRQTLGQGPEFLTYFQNEAQLEKSRLLSDRFSAERPKGSFSTLEIQRTEQGDSAMYLCASSLGDRVNEKLFFGSGTQLSVL.

The chain is built from TRBV2 and TRBJ1-4, with D possibly being TRBD1 (6 bases). CDR3 length equals 16 residues. Germline V gives CDR1 SNHLY, CDR2 FYNNEI. Deletions cut 7 bases from V and 7 bases from J, with 22 bases between. The CDR3 spells CASNLGGGAVSEKLFF. Here the CDR3 DNA reads TGTGCCAGCAATTTGGGTGGGGGGGCAGTTTCTGAAAAACTGTTTTTT.

The J gene is TRBJ1-2, the V gene TRBV6-5; D possibly corresponds to TRBD1 (6 bases). The CDR3 extends over 15 amino acids. Germline CDR1 reads MNHEY; CDR2 reads SVGAGI. V lost 5 bases and J 8 bases, leaving 21 bases between the germline ends. In nucleotides, the CDR3 is TGTGCCAGCAGTCAAACAATACAGGGCATCGTCGGCTACACCTTC. Translated, it gives CASSQTIQGIVGYTF.

The chain has TRBV4-3 and TRBJ1-2; D not resolved. The germline gives CDR1 LGHNA, CDR2 YSLEER. The CDR3 spans 16 residues. Trimming took off 0 bases at V and 0 bases at J, with 11 bases between the two ends. This CDR3 reads CASSQDIQVANYGYTF. Written as DNA, the CDR3 is TGCGCCAGCAGCCAAGATATCCAGGTAGCTAACTATGGCTACACCTTC.

The genes are TRBV5-4 and TRBJ1-6; 8 nucleotides align to TRBD1. Germline assignment: CDR1 SGHNT and CDR2 YYREEE (reference sequence). The V and J ends lost 4 bases and 5 bases, in that order; junction bases with no gene match: 5. The CDR3 is 15 residues long. The CDR3: CASSPGGRDNSPLHF. The CDR3 DNA sequence: TGTGCCAGCAGCCCAGGGGGCCGGGATAATTCACCCCTCCACTTT.

The chain couples TRBV19 to TRBJ1-1; 11 nucleotides line up with TRBD1. Germline loops: CDR1 LNHDA, CDR2 SQIVND (reference sequence). V lost 5 bases, J lost 4 bases, and 9 bases stayed unmatched. CDR3 size: 16 residues. The DNA of the CDR3 is TGTGCCAGTAGTCCATGGACAGGGGGCGGAAGCACTGAAGCTTTCTTT. Its translation is CASSPWTGGGSTEAFF.

This chain joins TRBV3-1 (or the pseudogene TRBV3-2) and TRBJ2-1; TRBD2 matches 14 bases. Germline values: CDR1 LGHDT, CDR2 YNNKEL (reference sequence). With 0 bases clipped from V and 6 bases from J, the junction kept 7 bases outside the gene matches. The CDR3 has 18 residues. In nucleotides, the CDR3 is TGTGCCAGCAGCCAAGAGACTAGCGGGGGGGCTCCAGGCAATGAGCAGTTCTTC. Residues: CASSQETSGGAPGNEQFF.

The chain combines TRBV27 with TRBJ1-6, with 8 bases identical to TRBD1. This CDR3 has 13 residues. The ends lost 5 bases at V and 10 bases at J; junction bases unmatched: 4. Germline V gene lookup returns CDR1 MNHEY and CDR2 SMNVEV (reference sequence). As DNA, the CDR3 is TGTGCCAGCAGTATCAGGGGGCAATCACCCCTCCACTTT. Translating it yields CASSIRGQSPLHF.

The chain combines TRBV14 with TRBJ2-7; the match to TRBD1 covers 7 bases. The V and J ends lost 4 bases and 6 bases, in that order; junction bases with no gene match: 9. Germline CDR1 SGHDN, CDR2 FVKESK. This CDR3 spans 14 amino acids. The CDR3 loop is CASSLLDRVSEQYF. CDR3 nucleotide sequence: TGTGCCAGCAGCCTCCTTGACAGGGTCAGCGAGCAGTACTTC.

This clone came up once. A read error may account for a junction end that differs from germline. CDR3 region: CASSTGTSGYNEQFF. The CDR3 coding sequence is TGTGCTAGCAGCACCGGGACTAGCGGCTACAATGAGCAGTTCTTC. This rearrangement joins TRBV7-7 to TRBJ2-1, with TRBD2 identical over 11 bases. Per germline, CDR1 SSHAT and CDR2 FNYEAQ (reference sequence). The CDR3 loop spans 15 amino acids.

V is TRBV19 and J is TRBJ2-1, with 8 bases fitting TRBD1. The CDR3 length is 15 residues. Germline trimming cut 2 bases from V and 4 bases from J; bases unmatched to any gene: 4. Germline V CDR1 and CDR2: LNHDA, SQIVND (reference sequence). The CDR3 bases are TGTGCCAGTAGTATACAGGGGGCAGGATACAATGAGCAGTTCTTC. This translates into CASSIQGAGYNEQFF.

The rearrangement links TRBV14 to TRBJ2-5; a possible D gene is TRBD2 (5 bases). The CDR3 totals 15 residues. Germline V gene sequence: CDR1 SGHDN, CDR2 FVKESK. Trimming took 4 bases from V and 5 from J, leaving 17 bases between them. Here the CDR3 DNA reads TGTGCCAGCAGCCTCGGAGGTCTCTCGGGGGAGACCCAGTACTTC. Its protein is CASSLGGLSGETQYF.

This sequence joins TRBV2 and TRBJ1-1, with D hard to call. The V gene lost 1 base and the J gene lost 11 bases, with 14 bases spanning the gap. This CDR3 is 13 amino acids long. Per the germline V gene, CDR1 is SNHLY and CDR2 is FYNNEI. CDR3 protein: CASSEVNGRVAFF. The CDR3 DNA sequence: TGTGCCAGCAGTGAAGTAAACGGGCGGGTGGCTTTCTTT.

The chain is built from TRBV27 and TRBJ1-1; no reliable D call. Germline V gene sequence: CDR1 MNHEY, CDR2 SMNVEV (reference sequence). Trimming left V 3 bases short and J 0 bases short, with 5 bases between. CDR3 length: 13 residues. The CDR3 nucleotides are TGTGCCAGCAGTTTCACAGTGAACACTGAAGCTTTCTTT. Its translation: CASSFTVNTEAFF.

The genes are TRBV2 and TRBJ2-3; D ambiguous. V was trimmed by 4 bases and J by 2 bases, leaving 16 bases between them. Germline V lookup: CDR1 SNHLY, CDR2 FYNNEI. The CDR3 length is 16 residues. CDR3 residues: CASSGNQVKITDTQYF. CDR3 DNA: TGTGCCAGCAGTGGCAATCAGGTTAAAATCACAGATACGCAGTATTTT.

The J gene is TRBJ1-1, the V gene TRBV11-2; weak D call: TRBD1 (6 bases). The CDR3 length is 13 residues. Germline assignment: CDR1 SGHAT and CDR2 FQNNGV. V gave up 10 bases and J gave up 0 bases, with 12 bases separating them. The CDR3 DNA reads as TGTGCCAACGCACAGGGAATGAACACTGAAGCTTTCTTT. Its translation: CANAQGMNTEAFF. The full variable domain, completed using reference TRBV11-2 and TRBJ1-1, is EAGVAQSPRYKIIEKRQSVAFWCNPISGHATLYWYQQILGQGPKLLIQFQNNGVVDDSQLPKDRFSAERLKGVDSTLKIQPAKLEDSAVYLCANAQGMNTEAFFGQGTRLTVV.

This chain joins TRBV2 and TRBJ1-1, with unresolved D. The CDR3 covers 11 residues. Trimming removed 10 bases at V and 1 base at J, with 7 bases between. Per germline, CDR1 SNHLY and CDR2 FYNNEI. This CDR3 is CATGSNTEAFF. The CDR3 DNA sequence: TGTGCCACCGGTTCGAACACTGAAGCTTTCTTT.